The TCR beta chain under discussion was sequenced for a study of blood T cell repertoires in COVID-19. Study overall: The United States, Italy and Spain provided the acute and convalescent COVID-19 samples. PBMCs, B-cell-depleted T cells, or T cells were the source of the cDNA or gDNA that made up the material.

Profiling relied on immunoSEQ multiplex PCR, and the TCRdb table lists in-frame clones only, not all of them. The sample lists about 150,000 clones, approximately 92% occurring once. Trimming took 2 bases from V and 6 from J; bases not matched to a gene: 5. The CDR3 covers 15 residues. Germline values: CDR1 SGHTS, CDR2 YDEGEE. The material sequenced was peripheral blood. This clonotype was sampled from a middle-aged woman with acute or convalescent COVID-19. The chain joins TRBV5-8 to TRBJ2-1, with TRBD1 matching over 10 bases. The CDR3 here is CASSFMGQGSNEQFF. CDR3 bases: TGTGCCAGCAGCTTCATGGGACAGGGGAGCAATGAGCAGTTCTTC.